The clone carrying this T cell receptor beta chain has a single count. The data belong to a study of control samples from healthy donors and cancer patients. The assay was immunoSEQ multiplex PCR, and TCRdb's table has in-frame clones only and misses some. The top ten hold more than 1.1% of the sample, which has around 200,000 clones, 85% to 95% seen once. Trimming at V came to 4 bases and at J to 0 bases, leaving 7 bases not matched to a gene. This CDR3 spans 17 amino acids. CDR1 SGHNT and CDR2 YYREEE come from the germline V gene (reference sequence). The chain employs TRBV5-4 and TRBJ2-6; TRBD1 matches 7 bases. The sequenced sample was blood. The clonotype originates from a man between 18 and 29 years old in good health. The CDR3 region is CASSPWTGGSGANVLTF. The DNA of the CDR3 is TGTGCCAGCAGCCCTTGGACAGGCGGCTCTGGGGCCAACGTCCTGACTTTC.